This TCR beta chain emerged from a study of coeliac disease. General study points: Lamina propria and intraepithelial cell fractions may contain each other's cells.

In regard to this clone: Its specificity is unknown.

Cells were frozen in aliquots of roughly 500,000, and one aliquot per fraction was sequenced. The CDR3 contains 13 residues. The V and J ends lost 5 bases and 6 bases respectively, with 13 bases between them. CDR1 is MNHNY, CDR2 SVGAGI, per germline (reference sequence). Some clones are missing from TCRdb's copy, which holds only in-frame ones; the method was immunoSEQ multiplex PCR. The data show about 2,700 clones, with 45% to 55% seen just once and 15% to 20% held by the top ten. This TCR derives from a man in his sixties with celiac disease on a gluten-free diet. Sequencing was done on a sample of intraepithelial lymphocytes from the gut. The chain couples TRBV6-6 to TRBJ1-1, with D possibly matching TRBD1 (6 bases). The CDR3 DNA is TGTGCCAGCAGTGCGGGGGGGCTACCTGAAGCTTTCTTT. Translation gives CASSAGGLPEAFF.